The 21 T cell receptor beta chains below come from one sample, sequenced in a study of cytomegalovirus exposure and HLA in healthy donors. PCR primers comprised 60 Vbeta and 13 Jbeta primers. Profiled with immunoSEQ multiplex PCR; TCRdb holds only in-frame clones, not every one. The data hold 150,000 to 200,000 clones, with 80% observed a single time. The sequencing sample was made of PBMCs. The receptors originated from a woman between 40 and 55 years old in good health and CMV-seronegative.

CDR3: CASSSGGSGYGYTF. DNA for the CDR3: TGTGCCAGCAGCTCAGGGGGTTCGGGCTATGGCTACACCTTC. J is TRBJ1-2 and V is TRBV7-9; TRBD1 matches at 7 bases. This CDR3 region has 14 residues. The trim removed 4 bases at V and 4 bases at J, leaving 6 bases unmatched. Looked up from germline, CDR1 is SEHNR and CDR2 is FQNEAQ (reference sequence).

This sequence joins TRBV19 and TRBJ1-6, with 8 bases aligning to TRBD1. Germline CDR1 is LNHDA and CDR2 is SQIVND (reference sequence). Trimming cost V 5 bases and J 4 bases; bases outside gene matches: 7. This CDR3 region has 16 residues. CDR3 coding DNA: TGTGCCAGTAGTGAAACAGGGGGGGATTATAATTCACCCCTCCACTTT. Translating gives CASSETGGDYNSPLHF.

This clone appeared a single time. The chain carries TRBV21-1 and TRBJ1-5; the table's D call, TRBD1, was not checked against the DNA. TRBV21-1 is a pseudogene locus. CDR3 length equals 14 residues. DNA of the CDR3: TGTGCCAGCAGCAAGACAGTAAGCAATCAGCCCCAGCATTTT. This sequence encodes CASSKTVSNQPQHF.

The chain recombines TRBV5-1 with TRBJ2-7, with 8 bases aligning to TRBD1. The CDR3 is made up of 14 amino acids. J was trimmed by 9 bases and V by 4 bases; bases with no gene match: 12. Germline lookup yields CDR1 SGHRS and CDR2 YFSETQ. CDR3 DNA sequence: TGCGCCAGCAGCATCGAGGGATCAGGGGGCGGGCAGTACTTC. It is translated as CASSIEGSGGGQYF.

Notes on this clone: The junction departs from germline at one end; a sequencing error may be responsible. This rearrangement joins TRBV7-9 to TRBJ1-2, with D tentatively TRBD1 (6 bases). CDR3 length: 16 residues. Per germline, CDR1 SEHNR and CDR2 FQNEAQ (reference sequence). The CDR3 nucleotides are TGTTCCAGCAGCCAACCCCTCAGGGGATCTAACTATGGCTACACCTTC. Residues: CSSSQPLRGSNYGYTF.

J is TRBJ1-2 and V is TRBV28; the match to TRBD1 covers 8 bases. The length of the CDR3 is 14 residues. CDR1 and CDR2 from the germline V gene are MDHEN and SYDVKM. Unmatched junction bases numbered 8, after V lost 3 bases and J lost 8 bases. As DNA, the CDR3 is TGTGCCAGCAGTTTCCCCGACAGGGGCGGGGGCTACACCTTC. Encoded protein: CASSFPDRGGGYTF.

CDR3 loop: CASSGGIGTGEGEGNTIYF. CDR3 in DNA: TGTGCCAGCAGTGGTGGGATCGGGACAGGGGAGGGTGAAGGAAACACCATATATTTT. The rearrangement uses TRBV2 and TRBJ1-3; 10 bases fit TRBD1. Per the germline V gene, CDR1 is SNHLY and CDR2 is FYNNEI. CDR3 length: 19 amino acids. Trimming cost V 4 bases and J 4 bases; bases outside gene matches: 16.

The chain uses TRBV19 and TRBJ2-5, with 8 bases aligning to TRBD1. After removal of 4 bases from V and 2 bases from J, the junction contained 0 bases not matched to a gene. There are 13 residues in the CDR3. Germline values: CDR1 LNHDA, CDR2 SQIVND (reference sequence). The CDR3 protein is CASSNRGQETQYF. The CDR3 DNA reads as TGTGCCAGTAGTAACAGGGGGCAAGAGACCCAGTACTTC.

The rearrangement joins TRBV10-2 to TRBJ2-5; 8 nucleotides align to TRBD2. Germline-derived CDR1 and CDR2 are WSHSY and SAAADI. The CDR3 sequence is 14 residues long. The junction had 3 bases not matched to a gene; V was cut back by 0 bases and J by 6 bases. This chain's CDR3 is CASSESLAGKTQYF. In nucleotides, the CDR3 is TGCGCCAGCAGTGAGTCGCTAGCGGGCAAGACCCAGTACTTC.

This rearrangement joins TRBV6-1 to TRBJ2-7; D may be TRBD1 (5 bases). The CDR3 has 14 residues. V lost 7 bases and J 0 bases, leaving 13 bases between the germline ends. CDR1 is MNHNS and CDR2 is SASEGT in the germline V gene. CDR3 loop: CASTPDISSYEQYF. In DNA form, the CDR3 reads TGTGCCAGCACCCCGGACATATCCTCCTACGAGCAGTACTTC.

Only one count was recorded for this clone. The chain joins TRBV28 to TRBJ1-2; 7 bases agree with TRBD1. CDR1 MDHEN and CDR2 SYDVKM come from the germline V gene. The CDR3 totals 17 residues. V lost 3 bases to trimming and J lost 2 bases; unmatched junction nucleotides: 12. CDR3 DNA: TGTGCCAGCAGTTTGCGACCCGGGACAGTGCTAAACTATGGCTACACCTTC. It is translated as CASSLRPGTVLNYGYTF.

A word on this clone: The sample contains more than one DNA sequence encoding this CDR3. The chain carries TRBV7-3 and TRBJ2-2; 8 nucleotides align to TRBD2. V was pared by 2 bases and J by 1 base, with 3 bases of the junction left unmatched. Germline CDR1 SGHTA, CDR2 FQGTGA. The CDR3 spans 16 residues. Written as DNA, the CDR3 is TGTGCCAGCAGCTTAGGCCTAGCGGGGAACACCGGGGAGCTGTTTTTT. Its protein is CASSLGLAGNTGELFF. Filled out from reference TRBV7-3 and TRBJ2-2, the complete variable domain reads GAGVSQTPSNKVTEKGKYVELRCDPISGHTALYWYRQSLGQGPEFLIYFQGTGAADDSGLPNDRFFAVRPEGSVSTLKIQRTERGDSAVYLCASSLGLAGNTGELFFGEGSRLTVL.

CDR3 nucleotides: TGTGCCAGCAGCCTGGGGACAGGGGGTGGCTACACCTTC. It encodes CASSLGTGGGYTF. The V call is TRBV5-6, the J call TRBJ1-2; 11 bases are a match to TRBD1. Trimming cost V 4 bases and J 7 bases; bases outside gene matches: 3. Per the germline V gene, CDR1 is SGHDT and CDR2 is YYEEEE. This CDR3 has 13 amino acids.

The CDR3 region is CASSPGLAISEQFF. CDR3 nucleotides: TGTGCCAGCTCACCGGGACTAGCTATATCTGAGCAGTTCTTC. This chain joins TRBV18 and TRBJ2-1, with TRBD2 matching over 9 bases. Per germline, CDR1 KGHSH and CDR2 LQKENI. The CDR3 covers 14 residues. The V and J ends lost 3 bases and 9 bases, in that order; junction bases with no gene match: 6.

The chain uses TRBV7-6 and TRBJ1-6; no clear D gene. The CDR3 sequence is 17 residues long. Deletions cut 2 bases from V and 0 bases from J, with 11 bases between. Germline V gene sequence: CDR1 SGHVS, CDR2 FNYEAQ. CDR3 region: CASSLRPESSYNSPLHF. The CDR3 bases are TGTGCCAGCAGCTTACGCCCGGAGAGCTCCTATAATTCACCCCTCCACTTT.

This clone was found a few times. V usage is TRBV4-3 and J usage is TRBJ2-1; 12 bases agree with TRBD2. Trimming took 2 bases from V and 8 from J; bases not matched to a gene: 10. There are 17 residues in the CDR3. Germline-derived CDR1 and CDR2 are LGHNA and YSLEER. The CDR3 is CASSQLAGGAQSDEQFF. The CDR3 DNA follows: TGCGCCAGCAGCCAACTAGCGGGGGGGGCACAGTCCGATGAGCAGTTCTTC.

With respect to this clone: A junction end diverges from the germline sequence, so it may reflect a read error. V and J are TRBV28 and TRBJ1-5, with 7 bases identical to TRBD1. Germline CDR1 MDHEN, CDR2 SYDVKM. The CDR3 contains 14 residues. CDR3 sequence: CASILQGYNQPQHF. Here the CDR3 DNA reads TGTGCCAGCATTTTACAGGGGTACAATCAGCCCCAGCATTTT.

V gene TRBV5-4 combines with J gene TRBJ2-5; 7 nucleotides match TRBD1. V was clipped by 4 bases and J by 0 bases; unmatched bases: 9. The CDR3 contains 16 residues. The V gene's germline CDR1 is SGHNT and CDR2 YYREEE (reference sequence). DNA for the CDR3: TGTGCCAGCAGCCAAGGCAGGGGGTTGGACCAAGAGACCCAGTACTTC. Translating gives CASSQGRGLDQETQYF. The full variable domain, with the rest looked up from reference TRBV5-4 and TRBJ2-5, is ETGVTQSPTHLIKTRGQQVTLRCSSQSGHNTVSWYQQALGQGPQFIFQYYREEENGRGNFPPRFSGLQFPNYSSELNVNALELDDSALYLCASSQGRGLDQETQYFGPGTRLLVL.

Worth noting for this clone: The junction shows a germline mismatch at one end, possibly a read error. V usage is TRBV5-1 and J usage is TRBJ2-5; 7 bases are shared with TRBD2. CDR1 and CDR2 (germline): SGHRS, YFSETQ. This CDR3 is 14 amino acids long. The CDR3 sequence is CASSFASGQETQYF. DNA for the CDR3: TGTGCCAGCAGCTTCGCTAGCGGACAAGAGACCCAGTACTTC.

About this clone itself: Germline is not matched at one junction end, which may reflect a read error. The V and J genes are TRBV4-1 and TRBJ2-4, with D perhaps TRBD2 (6 bases). This CDR3 region has 16 residues. Germline V CDR1 and CDR2: MGHRA, YSYEKL. Written as DNA, the CDR3 is TGCGCCAGCAGCCAAGATGTCACGGGAGCCAAAAACAGTCAGTACTTC. Protein product: CASSQDVTGAKNSQYF.

The chain has TRBV30 and TRBJ1-2; tentative D call: TRBD1 (6 bases). CDR3 size: 15 residues. V was clipped by 2 bases and J by 0 bases, with 13 bases between them. Germline V gene sequence: CDR1 GTSNPN, CDR2 SVGIG (reference sequence). CDR3 region: CAWSTQGTSNYGYTF. CDR3 sequence (DNA): TGTGCCTGGAGTACGCAGGGGACCTCTAACTATGGCTACACCTTC.